This entry lists 18 T cell receptor beta chains sequenced from one sample in a study of PD-1 blockade in classical Hodgkin lymphoma. The method was immunoSEQ multiplex PCR; TCRdb's version includes in-frame clones alone and lacks a portion of them. The table shows approximately 20,000 clones, with roughly 77% occurring only once. Sample time point: cycle 4 day 1 (C4D1), after less than seven weeks of nivolumab. Every patient was affected by relapse after autologous stem cell transplantation, while exposure to brentuximab vedotin was not uniform. The input for sequencing was peripheral blood mononuclear cells (PBMCs), taken before the fourth cycle of nivolumab. These receptors were obtained from a human donor with classical Hodgkin lymphoma.

This clone was detected only a few times. In the same sample, other DNA sequences code for this CDR3. The CDR3 reads CASSNLGISQSYQPQHF. As DNA, the CDR3 is TGTGCCAGTAGTAACCTGGGTATTAGTCAGTCGTATCAGCCCCAGCATTTT. The chain recombines TRBV19 with TRBJ1-5; D not certain. The germline V gene encodes CDR1 LNHDA and CDR2 SQIVND (reference sequence). CDR3 length: 17 amino acids. V was clipped by 4 bases and J by 5 bases, with 21 bases between them.

The rearrangement joins TRBV29-1 to TRBJ1-1; TRBD1 agrees at 8 bases. Unmatched junction bases numbered 6, after V lost 7 bases and J lost 5 bases. Germline V lookup: CDR1 SQVTM, CDR2 ANQGSEA. The CDR3 has 12 amino acids. The CDR3 here is CSAKTGVTEAFF. In nucleotides, the CDR3 is TGCAGCGCCAAGACAGGGGTTACTGAAGCTTTCTTT.

The table lists this clone with a few counts. The chain links TRBV5-4 to TRBJ1-2; D unresolved. Germline CDR1 is SGHNT and CDR2 is YYREEE (reference sequence). This CDR3 has 13 amino acids. The germline V and J ends were trimmed by 0 bases and 6 bases, with 9 bases remaining between them. For the CDR3, the DNA is TGTGCCAGCAGCTTGGCAGGAACTGATGGCTACACCTTC. It yields the protein CASSLAGTDGYTF. Variable domain in full (rest from reference TRBV5-4 and TRBJ1-2): ETGVTQSPTHLIKTRGQQVTLRCSSQSGHNTVSWYQQALGQGPQFIFQYYREEENGRGNFPPRFSGLQFPNYSSELNVNALELDDSALYLCASSLAGTDGYTFGSGTRLTVV.

The chain recombines TRBV6-5 with TRBJ2-2, with 7 bases matching TRBD2. The germline V gene encodes CDR1 MNHEY and CDR2 SVGAGI. Germline trimming cut 1 base from V and 0 bases from J; bases unmatched to any gene: 2. CDR3 size: 16 residues. The CDR3 nucleotides read TGTGCCAGCAGTTACTTGACTAGCTCGAACACCGGGGAGCTGTTTTTT. This codes for CASSYLTSSNTGELFF.

Worth noting for this clone: Other DNA sequences in this specimen translate into the identical CDR3. The rearrangement uses TRBV28 and TRBJ1-5; the D is unclear. Deletions cut 7 bases from V and 2 bases from J, with 3 bases between. Per germline, CDR1 MDHEN and CDR2 SYDVKM. The CDR3 loop spans 11 amino acids. For the CDR3, the DNA is TGTGCCAGCAAGGGCAATCAGCCCCAGCATTTT. Its protein product is CASKGNQPQHF. The entire variable domain, with the rest obtained from reference TRBV28 and TRBJ1-5, is as follows: DVKVTQSSRYLVKRTGEKVFLECVQDMDHENMFWYRQDPGLGLRLIYFSYDVKMKEKGDIPEGYSVSREKKERFSLILESASTNQTSMYLCASKGNQPQHFGDGTRLSIL.

This chain uses TRBV28 with TRBJ1-4; D is perhaps TRBD1 (6 bases). CDR3 size: 15 residues. Germline CDR1 and CDR2: MDHEN and SYDVKM. V dropped 3 bases and J dropped 4 bases, with 12 bases sitting between them. The CDR3 loop reads CASSLSGQYNEKLFF. The CDR3 region has the DNA TGTGCCAGCAGTTTGAGTGGACAGTATAATGAAAAACTGTTTTTT.

The genes are TRBV7-8 and TRBJ2-1; D possibly uses TRBD1 or TRBD2 (5 bases each). CDR1 and CDR2 (germline): SGHVS, FQNEAQ. The CDR3 is 13 amino acids. V shed 1 base and J shed 12 bases, with 13 bases lying between them. The CDR3 DNA is TGTGCCAGCAGCTTAGTTTCGGGTGGGGGGCAGTTCTTC. Encoded protein: CASSLVSGGGQFF.

This chain connects TRBV30 to TRBJ1-4; D remains ambiguous. The CDR3 sequence is 15 residues long. V gave up 5 bases and J gave up 0 bases, with 13 bases separating them. CDR1 and CDR2 from the germline V gene are GTSNPN and SVGIG (reference sequence). The CDR3 DNA reads as TGTGCCTGGTACCCCGGCGGTTCAACTAATGAAAAACTGTTTTTT. Translating gives CAWYPGGSTNEKLFF.

The chain recombines TRBV7-9 with TRBJ1-2, with TRBD1 identical over 10 bases. Trimming at V came to 1 base and at J to 9 bases, leaving 5 bases not matched to a gene. The CDR3 runs to 14 residues. Germline CDR1 and CDR2: SEHNR and FQNEAQ (reference sequence). Here the CDR3 reads CASSLGQGARSYTF. Written as DNA, the CDR3 is TGTGCCAGCAGCTTAGGACAGGGGGCGAGGAGCTACACCTTC.

This chain uses TRBV19 with TRBJ2-2, with 9 bases identical to TRBD1. The ends lost 5 bases at V and 3 bases at J; junction bases unmatched: 7. The CDR3 runs 16 residues. Looked up from germline, CDR1 is LNHDA and CDR2 is SQIVND (reference sequence). CDR3 amino acids: CASSFLTGGYTGELFF. Here the CDR3 DNA reads TGTGCCAGTAGTTTCCTAACAGGGGGCTACACCGGGGAGCTGTTTTTT.

The V call is TRBV27, the J call TRBJ2-1; 7 nucleotides align to TRBD2. This CDR3 is 14 amino acids long. Germline CDR1 and CDR2: MNHEY and SMNVEV (reference sequence). Unmatched junction bases numbered 5, after V lost 7 bases and J lost 2 bases. The CDR3 reads CASNNGGTYNEQFF. In DNA, the CDR3 is TGTGCCAGCAACAACGGGGGGACCTACAATGAGCAGTTCTTC.

The chain couples TRBV5-1 to TRBJ2-2; D gene unclear. The V end was cut by 0 bases, the J end by 5 bases, with 11 bases between. Germline CDR1 SGHRS, CDR2 YFSETQ. The CDR3 has 15 amino acids. The CDR3 region has the DNA TGCGCCAGCAGCTTGGATGCCCACGCTACCGGGGAGCTGTTTTTT. Translated, it gives CASSLDAHATGELFF.

The chain couples TRBV7-7 to TRBJ1-5, with 9 bases fitting TRBD1. The CDR3 is 13 residues long. Germline V gene sequence: CDR1 SSHAT, CDR2 FNYEAQ (reference sequence). The CDR3 nucleotides are TGTGCTACCTGGGACAGGGAGAACCAGCCCCAGCATTTT. Residues: CATWDRENQPQHF.

The chain couples TRBV28 to TRBJ1-2; perhaps TRBD1 as D (5 bases). CDR1 is MDHEN and CDR2 is SYDVKM in the germline V gene. Trimming removed 5 bases from V and 5 bases from J, with 18 bases in between. This CDR3 spans 15 amino acids. The CDR3 DNA is TGTGCCAGCAGTCGGTGGGGCAGGGTCACATATGGCTACACCTTC. Protein sequence: CASSRWGRVTYGYTF.

CDR3 sequence reads: CASSRDATEAFF. CDR3 sequence (DNA): TGTGCCAGCTCCCGCGACGCAACTGAAGCTTTCTTT. J is TRBJ1-1 and V is TRBV18; D is uncertain. Germline CDR1 is KGHSH and CDR2 is LQKENI. With 6 bases removed from V and 5 bases from J, the gap between germline ends came to 10 bases. This CDR3 has 12 residues.

The genes are TRBV4-3 and TRBJ1-1; D ambiguous. Trimming stripped 4 bases from V and 2 bases from J, with 11 bases between. This CDR3 is 14 amino acids long. The V gene's germline CDR1 is LGHNA and CDR2 YSLEER. The CDR3 DNA sequence: TGCGCCAGCAGCCCCTTCATACATAACACTGAAGCTTTCTTT. Its translation: CASSPFIHNTEAFF.

The genes are TRBV2 and TRBJ2-1, with TRBD2 matching 13 bases. The CDR3 consists of 16 residues. Per the germline V gene, CDR1 is SNHLY and CDR2 is FYNNEI. Trimming took 6 bases from V and 0 from J; bases not matched to a gene: 2. The DNA of the CDR3 is TGTGCCAGCAGCCGGACTAGCGGGAGCTCCTACAATGAGCAGTTCTTC. Protein sequence: CASSRTSGSSYNEQFF.

The CDR3 DNA reads TGTGCCAGCAGTTTCGGGGCTAGCCAGTTCAAAGAGACCCAGTACTTC. Its translation is CASSFGASQFKETQYF. The rearrangement uses TRBV27 and TRBJ2-5; D is perhaps TRBD1 or TRBD2 (5 bases each). In germline, CDR1 is MNHEY, CDR2 SMNVEV (reference sequence). V was cut by 3 bases and J by 3 bases, with 17 bases left in between. The CDR3 runs to 16 residues.